Following are 14 T cell receptor beta chains from one sample sequenced in a study of regulatory T cells in long-lasting Graves disease (dated by TCRdb to the early 2020s). The receptor library was made with multiplex PCR. Instrument on record: Illumina HiSeq 4000. CDR3 regions were amplified by Arm-PCR with iRepertoire HTBI primers to construct TCR beta libraries. The raw public reads went through TCRdb reprocessing: fastp at Q25, MiXCR clone calling, in-frame beta chains kept. Each record represents a unique CDR3 protein, reported with the most common genes and DNA among its rows. Within this sample are around 400,000 distinct CDR3 sequences, with roughly 15% of them counted one time only. The ten largest account for about a fifth of the sample. Interpreted using the paper, the time point label stands for: newly diagnosed GD, antithyroid drugs for less than 3 months. For both TCR sequencing and RNA sequencing, RNA was extracted from PBMCs in TRIzol.

The sample was peripheral blood mononuclear cells (PBMCs), taken at new diagnosis, from a patient treated with antithyroid drugs. Source of these receptors: a female donor with Graves disease.

In this sample, this clonotype turned up many times. The rearrangement joins TRBV5-5 to TRBJ1-1; D unclear. This CDR3 is built from 16 residues. V lost 4 bases and J lost 0, with 16 bases in between. Per the germline V gene, CDR1 is SGHKS and CDR2 is YYEKEE (reference sequence). CDR3: CASSRWPSPMNTEAFF. The CDR3 coding sequence is TGTGCCAGCAGCCGCTGGCCATCTCCGATGAACACTGAAGCTTTCTTT.

V usage is TRBV12-3 or TRBV12-4 and J usage is TRBJ2-3; TRBD2 matches at 7 bases. J gave up 1 base and V 3 bases, and 10 bases lay outside the gene matches. The CDR3 runs 17 residues. The CDR3 bases are TGTGCCAGCAGTTTTGGGGGGGTTGTAGCCGGCACAGATACGCAGTATTTT. Residues: CASSFGGVVAGTDTQYF.

This clonotype was counted many times. The chain's CDR3 is CASSTHLSTGHNEQFF. The CDR3 region has the DNA TGTGCCAGCAGTACTCATCTGTCGACAGGCCACAATGAGCAGTTCTTC. V and J are TRBV6-2 or TRBV6-3 and TRBJ2-1; tentatively, D is TRBD1 (6 bases). Trimming took off 5 bases at V and 5 bases at J, with 19 bases between the two ends. Germline lookup yields CDR1 MNHEY and CDR2 SVGEGT. This CDR3 is built from 16 residues.

This clonotype was counted ten times or more. The rearrangement uses TRBV29-1 and TRBJ2-3; D not resolved. Germline values: CDR1 SQVTM, CDR2 ANQGSEA. V lost 3 bases, J lost 3 bases, and 13 bases lay in between. This CDR3 is built from 14 residues. The CDR3 region is CSVDWARGTDTQYF. CDR3 sequence (DNA): TGCAGCGTTGATTGGGCCCGAGGTACAGATACGCAGTATTTT.

CDR3 nucleotide sequence: TGTGCCAGCATTCCGTGGGGGGGCGGCAACACTGAAGCTTTCTTT. Its protein is CASIPWGGGNTEAFF. The genes are TRBV28 and TRBJ1-1; a possible D gene is TRBD1 (6 bases). V was clipped by 7 bases and J by 2 bases, with 17 bases between them. This CDR3 has 15 residues. Germline V gives CDR1 MDHEN, CDR2 SYDVKM.

This clonotype was seen ten or more times. The rearrangement links TRBV7-2 to TRBJ2-1, with D perhaps TRBD1 (6 bases). V shed 4 bases and J shed 10 bases, with 17 bases lying between them. Germline assignment: CDR1 SGHTA and CDR2 FQGNSA. The CDR3 length is 14 residues. This chain's CDR3 is CASSSQPTGNEQFF. The CDR3 DNA is TGTGCCAGCAGCTCTCAACCCACAGGGAACGAGCAGTTCTTC.

In its sample, this clonotype was seen many times. V and J are TRBV7-2 and TRBJ1-2; possible D gene TRBD1, 6 bases. The CDR3 spans 14 residues. V was pared by 6 bases and J by 8 bases, with 19 bases between. CDR1 SGHTA and CDR2 FQGNSA come from the germline V gene. Written as DNA, the CDR3 is TGTGCCAGCAGTTACCAGGGGTCCCGGGAGGGCTACACCTTC. Protein: CASSYQGSREGYTF.

The chain links TRBV5-6 to TRBJ2-3; 10 bases match TRBD1. Unmatched junction bases numbered 9, after V lost 4 bases and J lost 4 bases. CDR1 is SGHDT and CDR2 is YYEEEE in the germline V gene. This CDR3 spans 16 amino acids. The CDR3 reads CASSGRQGAKPDTQYF. The CDR3 bases are TGTGCCAGCAGCGGGCGACAGGGGGCGAAGCCAGATACGCAGTATTTT.

This clonotype was counted many times. This sequence joins TRBV12-3 or TRBV12-4 and TRBJ1-1; TRBD1 aligns across 9 bases. V was clipped by 6 bases and J by 8 bases; unmatched bases: 7. This CDR3 is built from 13 residues. CDR3 residues: CASSRGQGSEAFF. In nucleotides, the CDR3 is TGTGCCAGCAGCCGGGGACAGGGCTCCGAAGCTTTCTTT.

The V and J genes are TRBV7-9 and TRBJ1-1; D is unresolved. The ends were cut back, 6 bases at V and 3 bases at J, with 11 bases in the middle. The CDR3 runs 13 residues. Germline CDR1 SEHNR, CDR2 FQNEAQ (reference sequence). CDR3 sequence (DNA): TGTGCCAGCAGTCCCTTGGGGTACACTGAAGCTTTCTTT. Its translation is CASSPLGYTEAFF. Supplemented by reference TRBV7-9 and TRBJ1-1, the full variable domain reads DTGVSQNPRHKITKRGQNVTFRCDPISEHNRLYWYRQTLGQGPEFLTYFQNEAQLEKSRLLSDRFSAERPKGSFSTLEIQRTEQGDSAMYLCASSPLGYTEAFFGQGTRLTVV.

This clonotype was found many times. V and J are TRBV4-1 and TRBJ2-3; no definite D call. V gave up 4 bases and J gave up 6 bases, with 8 bases separating them. This CDR3 has 12 amino acids. Germline CDR1 reads MGHRA; CDR2 reads YSYEKL. For the CDR3, the DNA is TGCGCCAGCAGCCGCCCCTTGGATACGCAGTATTTT. Its protein is CASSRPLDTQYF.

The rearrangement links TRBV19 to TRBJ2-6; maybe TRBD1 (5 bases). This CDR3 has 17 residues. Deletions cut 2 bases from V and 2 bases from J, with 13 bases between. In germline, CDR1 is LNHDA, CDR2 SQIVND (reference sequence). The CDR3 protein is CASSIYRTAAGANVLTF. CDR3 nucleotide sequence: TGTGCCAGTAGTATATACAGGACGGCAGCTGGGGCCAACGTCCTGACTTTC.

This clonotype was counted at least ten times. V usage is TRBV28 and J usage is TRBJ2-3; D is tentatively TRBD1 or TRBD2 (5 bases each). Germline V gene data show CDR1 as MDHEN and CDR2 as SYDVKM. The CDR3 has 14 amino acids. Between the trimmed V and J ends, which lost 7 bases and 5 bases, there was a span of 16 bases. The CDR3 region has the DNA TGTGCCAGCATAGGGGACCCGAGGGTAGATACGCAGTATTTT. The encoded protein is CASIGDPRVDTQYF.

This clonotype has just a few counts. The genes are TRBV5-1 and TRBJ2-2; 7 nucleotides line up with TRBD2. Germline lookup yields CDR1 SGHRS and CDR2 YFSETQ. The ends lost 0 bases at V and 0 bases at J; junction bases unmatched: 5. The CDR3 spans 17 residues. The CDR3 reads CASSLDPSGTNTGELFF. The CDR3 nucleotides are TGCGCCAGCAGCTTGGACCCCAGCGGGACGAACACCGGGGAGCTGTTTTTT.